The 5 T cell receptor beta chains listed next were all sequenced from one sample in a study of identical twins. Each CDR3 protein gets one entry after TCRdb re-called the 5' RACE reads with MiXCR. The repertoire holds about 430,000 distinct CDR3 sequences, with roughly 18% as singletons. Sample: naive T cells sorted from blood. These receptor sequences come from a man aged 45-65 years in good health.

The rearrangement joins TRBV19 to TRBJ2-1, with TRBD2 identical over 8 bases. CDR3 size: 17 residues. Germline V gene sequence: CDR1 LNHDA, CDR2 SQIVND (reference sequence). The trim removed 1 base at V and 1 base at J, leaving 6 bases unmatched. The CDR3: CASSIAGGRVSYNEQFF. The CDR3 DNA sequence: TGTGCCAGTAGTATAGCGGGGGGGCGGGTTTCCTACAATGAGCAGTTCTTC.

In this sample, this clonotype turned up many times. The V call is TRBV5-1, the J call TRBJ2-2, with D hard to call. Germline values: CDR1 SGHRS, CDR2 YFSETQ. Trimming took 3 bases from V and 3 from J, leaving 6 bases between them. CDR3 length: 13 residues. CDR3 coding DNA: TGCGCCAGCAGCTCCTACTACACCGGGGAGCTGTTTTTT. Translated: CASSSYYTGELFF. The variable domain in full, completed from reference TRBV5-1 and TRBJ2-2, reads KAGVTQTPRYLIKTRGQQVTLSCSPISGHRSVSWYQQTPGQGLQFLFEYFSETQRNKGNFPGRFSGRQFSNSRSEMNVSTLELGDSALYLCASSSYYTGELFFGEGSRLTVL.

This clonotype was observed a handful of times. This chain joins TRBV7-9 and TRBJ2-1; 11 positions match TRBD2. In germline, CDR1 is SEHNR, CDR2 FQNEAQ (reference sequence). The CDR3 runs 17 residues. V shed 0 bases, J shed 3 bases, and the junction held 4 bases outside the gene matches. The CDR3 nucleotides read TGTGCCAGCAGCTTAGCCTCCGGGACTAGCGGCTACAATGAGCAGTTCTTC. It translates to CASSLASGTSGYNEQFF.

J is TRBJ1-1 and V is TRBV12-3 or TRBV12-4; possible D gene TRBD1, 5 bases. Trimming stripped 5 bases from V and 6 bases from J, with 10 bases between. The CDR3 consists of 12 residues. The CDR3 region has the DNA TGTGCCAGCAGTACACAGGTTCCTGAAGCTTTCTTT. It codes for CASSTQVPEAFF.

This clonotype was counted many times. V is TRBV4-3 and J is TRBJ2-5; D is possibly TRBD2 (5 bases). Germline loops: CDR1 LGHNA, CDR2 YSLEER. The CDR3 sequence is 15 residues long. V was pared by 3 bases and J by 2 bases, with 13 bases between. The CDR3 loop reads CASSHGVALQETQYF. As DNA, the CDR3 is TGCGCCAGCAGCCACGGGGTAGCGCTACAAGAGACCCAGTACTTC.